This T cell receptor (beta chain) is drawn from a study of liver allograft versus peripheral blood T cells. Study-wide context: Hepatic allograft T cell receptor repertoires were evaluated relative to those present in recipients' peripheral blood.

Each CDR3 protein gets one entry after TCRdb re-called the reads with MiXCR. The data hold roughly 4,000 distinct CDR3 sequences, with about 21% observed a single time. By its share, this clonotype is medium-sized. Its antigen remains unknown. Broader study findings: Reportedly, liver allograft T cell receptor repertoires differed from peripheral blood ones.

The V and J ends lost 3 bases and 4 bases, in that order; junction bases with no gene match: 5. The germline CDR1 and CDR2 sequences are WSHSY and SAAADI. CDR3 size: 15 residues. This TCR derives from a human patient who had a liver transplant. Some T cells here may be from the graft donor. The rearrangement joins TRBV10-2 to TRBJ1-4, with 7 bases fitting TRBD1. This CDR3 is CASSDRGEGNEKLFF. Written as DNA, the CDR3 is TGCGCCAGCAGTGACAGGGGGGAGGGTAATGAAAAACTGTTTTTT.